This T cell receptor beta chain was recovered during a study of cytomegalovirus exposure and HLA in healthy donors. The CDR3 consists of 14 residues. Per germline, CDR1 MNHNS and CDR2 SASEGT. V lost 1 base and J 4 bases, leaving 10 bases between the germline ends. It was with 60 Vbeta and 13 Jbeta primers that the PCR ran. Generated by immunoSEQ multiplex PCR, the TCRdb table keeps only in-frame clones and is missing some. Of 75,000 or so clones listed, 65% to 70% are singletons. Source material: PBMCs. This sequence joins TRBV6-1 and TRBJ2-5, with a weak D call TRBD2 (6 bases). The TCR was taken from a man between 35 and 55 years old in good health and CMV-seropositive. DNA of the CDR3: TGTGCCAGCAGTGAAGGGAGGGTCCCAGAGACCCAGTACTTC. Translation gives CASSEGRVPETQYF.